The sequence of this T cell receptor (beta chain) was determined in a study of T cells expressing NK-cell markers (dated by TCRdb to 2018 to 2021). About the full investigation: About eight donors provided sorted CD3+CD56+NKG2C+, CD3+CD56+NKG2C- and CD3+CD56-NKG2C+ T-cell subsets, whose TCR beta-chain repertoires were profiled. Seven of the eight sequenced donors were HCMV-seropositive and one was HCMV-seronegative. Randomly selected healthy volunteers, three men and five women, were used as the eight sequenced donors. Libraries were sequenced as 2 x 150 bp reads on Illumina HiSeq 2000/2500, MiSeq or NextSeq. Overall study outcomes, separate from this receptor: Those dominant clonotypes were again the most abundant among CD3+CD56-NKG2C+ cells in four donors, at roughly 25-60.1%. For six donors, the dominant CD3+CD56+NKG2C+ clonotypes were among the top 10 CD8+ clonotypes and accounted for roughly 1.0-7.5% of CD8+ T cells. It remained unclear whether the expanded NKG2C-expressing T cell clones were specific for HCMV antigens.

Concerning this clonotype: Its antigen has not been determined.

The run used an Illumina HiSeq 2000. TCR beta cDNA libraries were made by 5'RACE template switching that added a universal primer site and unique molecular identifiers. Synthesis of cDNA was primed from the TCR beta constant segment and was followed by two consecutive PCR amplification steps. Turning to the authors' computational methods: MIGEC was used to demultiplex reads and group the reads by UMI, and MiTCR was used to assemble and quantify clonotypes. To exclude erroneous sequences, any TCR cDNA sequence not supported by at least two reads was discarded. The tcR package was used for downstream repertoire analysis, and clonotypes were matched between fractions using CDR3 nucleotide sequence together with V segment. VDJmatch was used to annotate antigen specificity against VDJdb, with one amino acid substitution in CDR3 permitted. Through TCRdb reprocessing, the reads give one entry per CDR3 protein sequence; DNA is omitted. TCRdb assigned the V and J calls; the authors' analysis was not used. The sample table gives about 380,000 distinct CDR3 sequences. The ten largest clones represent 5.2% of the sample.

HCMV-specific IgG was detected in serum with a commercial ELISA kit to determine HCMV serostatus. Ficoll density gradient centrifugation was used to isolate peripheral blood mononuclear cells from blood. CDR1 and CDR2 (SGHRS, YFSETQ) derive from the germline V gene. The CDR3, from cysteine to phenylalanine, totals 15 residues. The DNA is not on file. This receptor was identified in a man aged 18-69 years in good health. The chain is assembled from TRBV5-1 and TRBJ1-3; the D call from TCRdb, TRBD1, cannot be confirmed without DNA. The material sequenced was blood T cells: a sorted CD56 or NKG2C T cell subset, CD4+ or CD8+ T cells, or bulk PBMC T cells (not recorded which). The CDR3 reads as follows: CASSLRGDGRNTIYF.